Each of the 31 T cell receptor beta chains below was sequenced from the same sample in a study of cytomegalovirus exposure and HLA in healthy donors. PCR primers comprised 60 Vbeta and 13 Jbeta primers. Only in-frame clones appear in the TCRdb table, and some are missing; sequencing was by immunoSEQ multiplex PCR. The data show around 140,000 clones, about 76% seen once. The sequenced sample consisted of PBMCs. The origin of the receptors is a male donor in good health and CMV-seronegative.

V and J are TRBV6-6 and TRBJ2-2, with 10 bases that match TRBD2. Per germline, CDR1 MNHNY and CDR2 SVGAGI (reference sequence). CDR3 size: 16 residues. V shed 5 bases and J 0 bases; nucleotides not matched to a gene: 3. The CDR3 region has the DNA TGTGCCAGCAGTCTTGGGACTAGCGCGAACACCGGGGAGCTGTTTTTT. Its translation: CASSLGTSANTGELFF.

This clone was seen more than once but under ten times. This rearrangement joins TRBV29-1 to TRBJ1-1; 8 positions agree with TRBD1. The CDR3 loop spans 11 amino acids. V shed 6 bases, J shed 10 bases, and the junction held 7 bases outside the gene matches. Germline values: CDR1 SQVTM, CDR2 ANQGSEA. The CDR3 protein is CSVGTGRRAFF. The CDR3 coding sequence is TGCAGCGTAGGGACAGGACGACGAGCTTTCTTT.

The chain links TRBV10-3 to TRBJ2-5; no firm D call. The DNA end is a closer match to TRBJ2-7, so the J assignment may be wrong. Germline V gene sequence: CDR1 ENHRY, CDR2 SYGVKD. The CDR3 totals 13 residues. The CDR3: CAISDFPPYEQYF. The CDR3 coding sequence is TGTGCCATCAGTGACTTTCCCCCCTACGAGCAGTACTTC.

The chain links TRBV7-6 to TRBJ2-1, with 10 bases that match TRBD2. CDR1 is SGHVS and CDR2 is FNYEAQ in the germline V gene. Trimming cost V 7 bases and J 4 bases; bases outside gene matches: 7. The CDR3 length is 15 residues. The CDR3 DNA reads TGTGCCAGCACTTGGGGGACTAGCGTTTACAATGAGCAGTTCTTC. It translates to CASTWGTSVYNEQFF.

There are a few counts of this clone. The CDR3, as DNA: TGTGCCAGCAGCTCGCCCTTACGAGCCGGGGCCAACGTCCTGACTTTC. Translated: CASSSPLRAGANVLTF. The J gene is TRBJ2-6, the V gene TRBV5-5; D not resolved. From germline, CDR1 is SGHKS and CDR2 YYEKEE (reference sequence). V lost 3 bases and J 4 bases, leaving 14 bases between the germline ends. The CDR3 extends over 16 amino acids.

The chain uses TRBV9 and TRBJ2-7; TRBD1 matches at 9 bases. Trimming took 7 bases from V and 5 from J; bases not matched to a gene: 13. Germline V lookup: CDR1 SGDLS, CDR2 YYNGEE. The CDR3 runs to 15 residues. As DNA, the CDR3 is TGTGCCAGCCCCAGGGGGGGACAGGGATTAGACGAGCAGTACTTC. Translating gives CASPRGGQGLDEQYF.

CDR3 sequence: CASSQDREGAQYGYTF. In nucleotides, the CDR3 is TGTGCCAGCAGCCAAGATCGGGAGGGGGCTCAATATGGCTACACCTTC. The chain is built from TRBV4-2 and TRBJ1-2; TRBD1 agrees at 7 bases. The length of the CDR3 is 16 residues. With V trimmed by 0 bases and J by 5 bases, 9 bases remained unmatched. Germline assignment: CDR1 LGHNA and CDR2 YNFKEQ.

This clone was observed a handful of times. This chain connects TRBV7-9 to TRBJ2-7; D remains ambiguous. The germline V gene encodes CDR1 SEHNR and CDR2 FQNEAQ (reference sequence). This CDR3 region has 11 residues. With 5 bases removed from V and 4 bases from J, the gap between germline ends came to 6 bases. CDR3 sequence (DNA): TGTGCCAGCAGCGAGAAGTACGAGCAGTACTTC. This encodes CASSEKYEQYF.

V is TRBV30 and J is TRBJ1-2; perhaps TRBD1 as D (5 bases). The CDR3 consists of 14 residues. The germline V gene has CDR1 GTSNPN and CDR2 SVGIG (reference sequence). V was shortened by 4 bases and J by 3 bases, with 15 bases between the two germline ends. The CDR3 DNA reads TGTGCCTGGAATCGGGGGGACCTCGACTATGGCTACACCTTC. This gives the protein CAWNRGDLDYGYTF.

This chain joins TRBV5-8 and TRBJ1-5; TRBD1 matches 7 bases. CDR3 length equals 16 residues. The V gene's germline CDR1 is SGHTS and CDR2 YDEGEE. V was pared by 4 bases and J by 7 bases, with 14 bases of the junction left unmatched. This CDR3 reads CASSPLPTGANQPQHF. The CDR3 bases are TGTGCCAGCAGCCCTCTCCCTACAGGGGCTAACCAGCCCCAGCATTTT.

The CDR3 here is CASSTRTGKPTGELFF. The CDR3 nucleotides read TGTGCCAGCAGCACCAGGACAGGGAAACCCACCGGGGAGCTGTTTTTT. This chain links TRBV7-9 with TRBJ2-2; 8 bases match TRBD1. Germline values: CDR1 SEHNR, CDR2 FQNEAQ (reference sequence). This CDR3 spans 16 amino acids. V was pared by 5 bases and J by 4 bases, with 9 bases of the junction left unmatched.

CDR3 residues: CASAPGQNNSPLHF. CDR3 nucleotides: TGTGCCAGTGCCCCGGGACAAAATAATTCACCCCTCCACTTT. The V gene is TRBV19, the J gene TRBJ1-6, with D possibly matching TRBD1 (6 bases). Germline CDR1 and CDR2: LNHDA and SQIVND (reference sequence). The CDR3 runs to 14 residues. V dropped 8 bases and J dropped 5 bases, with 13 bases sitting between them.

V and J are TRBV20-1 and TRBJ2-7, with D perhaps TRBD2 (5 bases). This CDR3 spans 11 amino acids. The V gene's germline CDR1 is DFQATT and CDR2 SNEGSKA (reference sequence). Trimming left V 4 bases short and J 7 bases short, with 11 bases between. Written as DNA, the CDR3 is TGCAGTGCTAAAGGGAGTGGAGAGCAGTACTTC. Protein product: CSAKGSGEQYF.

V is TRBV5-5 and J is TRBJ1-2; TRBD1 matches at 9 bases. There are 14 residues in the CDR3. J was trimmed by 4 bases and V by 4 bases; bases with no gene match: 5. CDR1 and CDR2 (germline): SGHKS, YYEKEE (reference sequence). CDR3 DNA: TGTGCCAGCAGCCTGGACAGGGGAGCCTATGGCTACACCTTC. Its protein is CASSLDRGAYGYTF.

The V call is TRBV12-1, the J call TRBJ2-7; the table's D call TRBD1 went unverified against the DNA. TRBV12-1 is deemed a pseudogene. The CDR3 has 16 residues. Written as DNA, the CDR3 is TGTGCCAGCAGCTTTGATGTGCTCCAGGGTTGGTACGAGCAGTACTTC. Translated: CASSFDVLQGWYEQYF.

The genes are TRBV6-5 and TRBJ1-5; 9 nucleotides match TRBD1. The CDR3 is 16 residues long. Germline-derived CDR1 and CDR2 are MNHEY and SVGAGI. V dropped 0 bases and J dropped 5; count of bases not matched to a gene: 5. The CDR3 DNA is TGTGCCAGCAGTTACTCGATGACAGGGGGGCATCAGCCCCAGCATTTT. This sequence encodes CASSYSMTGGHQPQHF.

The V call is TRBV18, the J call TRBJ1-1, with 7 bases aligning to TRBD1. Trimming took 2 bases from V and 9 from J; bases not matched to a gene: 6. The CDR3 totals 13 residues. Looked up from germline, CDR1 is KGHSH and CDR2 is LQKENI. CDR3 bases: TGTGCCAGCTCACCAGGGCAGGGGGAGAAAGCTTTCTTT. As protein: CASSPGQGEKAFF.

The J gene is TRBJ2-7, the V gene TRBV7-9, with 8 bases aligning to TRBD2. This CDR3 contains 14 residues. Looked up from germline, CDR1 is SEHNR and CDR2 is FQNEAQ (reference sequence). V lost 2 bases, J lost 6 bases, and 6 bases stayed unmatched. In nucleotides, the CDR3 is TGTGCCAGCAGCTTACCGGGTCGGGGGGGCGAGCAGTACTTC. Protein sequence: CASSLPGRGGEQYF.

This clone was seen a few times. V gene TRBV7-9 combines with J gene TRBJ2-5; 10 bases are shared with TRBD2. The CDR3 loop spans 15 amino acids. CDR1 is SEHNR, CDR2 FQNEAQ, per germline (reference sequence). The trim removed 7 bases at V and 0 bases at J, leaving 5 bases unmatched. The CDR3 region is CASTLAGANQETQYF. The CDR3, as DNA: TGTGCCAGCACTCTAGCGGGGGCCAACCAAGAGACCCAGTACTTC.

The gene calls are TRBV4-1 and TRBJ2-5, with TRBD1 matching 7 bases. The CDR3 has 16 residues. The germline V gene encodes CDR1 MGHRA and CDR2 YSYEKL. V shed 3 bases, J shed 1 base, and the junction held 8 bases outside the gene matches. The CDR3 bases are TGCGCCAGCAGCCAGGTGAGACAGGGCCTCCAAGAGACCCAGTACTTC. This gives the protein CASSQVRQGLQETQYF.

This chain connects TRBV5-1 to TRBJ1-1; 8 positions agree with TRBD1. CDR3 length equals 14 residues. V was clipped by 0 bases and J by 4 bases; unmatched bases: 2. From germline, CDR1 is SGHRS and CDR2 YFSETQ. CDR3 protein: CASSLGQGPTEAFF. The CDR3 DNA reads TGCGCCAGCAGCTTGGGACAGGGGCCCACTGAAGCTTTCTTT.

This sequence joins TRBV5-1 and TRBJ1-5; D is unresolved. The ends were cut back, 0 bases at V and 0 bases at J, with 7 bases in the middle. The CDR3 sequence is 15 residues long. Germline V CDR1 and CDR2: SGHRS, YFSETQ. The DNA for the CDR3 is TGCGCCAGCAGCTTGGGCCAGAATAGCAATCAGCCCCAGCATTTT. It specifies CASSLGQNSNQPQHF.

This clone occurred once. The gene calls are TRBV19 and TRBJ2-4; 11 nucleotides line up with TRBD1. The CDR3 is 14 amino acids. Looked up from germline, CDR1 is LNHDA and CDR2 is SQIVND (reference sequence). Germline trimming cut 5 bases from V and 8 bases from J; bases unmatched to any gene: 5. CDR3 bases: TGTGCCAGTAGTGTGGACAGGGGGCATTACATTCAGTACTTC. Its translation: CASSVDRGHYIQYF.

V and J are TRBV2 and TRBJ2-6, with 10 bases fitting TRBD2. Per the germline V gene, CDR1 is SNHLY and CDR2 is FYNNEI. Losses at the gene ends were 6 bases for V and 0 bases for J; bases not matched to a gene: 5. The CDR3 is made up of 17 amino acids. The CDR3 sequence: CASSLLAGVSGANVLTF. As DNA, the CDR3 is TGTGCCAGCAGCCTTCTAGCGGGAGTCTCTGGGGCCAACGTCCTGACTTTC.

The chain couples TRBV5-1 to TRBJ2-1, with D perhaps TRBD2 (6 bases). This CDR3 contains 17 residues. V lost 0 bases to trimming and J lost 0 bases, with 13 bases between them. Germline V gene data show CDR1 as SGHRS and CDR2 as YFSETQ. The CDR3 DNA reads as TGCGCCAGCAGCTTGGCCGGACTATCCAACTCCTACAATGAGCAGTTCTTC. This codes for CASSLAGLSNSYNEQFF.

V and J are TRBV10-3 and TRBJ2-1; possible D gene TRBD1, 7 bases. The V end was cut by 8 bases, the J end by 10 bases, with 24 bases between. Germline V gene sequence: CDR1 ENHRY, CDR2 SYGVKD. The CDR3 spans 15 residues. CDR3 residues: CAIRGLNSLQGEQFF. For the CDR3, the DNA is TGTGCCATCCGGGGGCTTAATAGTTTACAGGGGGAGCAGTTCTTC.

Only one count was recorded for this clone. The same CDR3 arises from other DNA sequences in this sample as well. The CDR3 spells CASSRRTGSSYEQYF. CDR3 DNA: TGTGCCAGCTCCCGGCGGACAGGGTCCTCCTACGAGCAGTACTTC. The chain uses TRBV18 and TRBJ2-7; 8 bases agree with TRBD1. This CDR3 spans 15 amino acids. Trimming at V came to 6 bases and at J to 0 bases, leaving 7 bases not matched to a gene. From germline, CDR1 is KGHSH and CDR2 LQKENI.

The V gene is TRBV27, the J gene TRBJ2-6; unclear D gene. This CDR3 is 16 amino acids long. Germline V gene lookup returns CDR1 MNHEY and CDR2 SMNVEV (reference sequence). V lost 3 bases and J lost 0, with 9 bases in between. This CDR3 is CASSFNKFSGANVLTF. The CDR3 nucleotides are TGTGCCAGCAGTTTTAACAAGTTCTCTGGGGCCAACGTCCTGACTTTC.

The CDR3 nucleotides are TGTGCTAGTGGTAAACTAGCGGGAGTTTCCTACAATGAGCAGTTCTTC. It codes for CASGKLAGVSYNEQFF. J is TRBJ2-1 and V is TRBV12-5; TRBD2 agrees at 11 bases. Germline V gives CDR1 LGHNT, CDR2 FRNRAP. Trimming removed 5 bases from V and 1 base from J; junction bases left unmatched: 4. CDR3 size: 16 residues.

The chain has TRBV29-1 and TRBJ1-2; TRBD1 aligns across 11 bases. Germline V gene lookup returns CDR1 SQVTM and CDR2 ANQGSEA. The length of the CDR3 is 13 residues. The V and J ends lost 6 bases and 8 bases, in that order; junction bases with no gene match: 8. The CDR3 is CSVDTGTGGGYTF. The CDR3 bases are TGCAGCGTGGATACCGGGACAGGGGGAGGCTACACCTTC.

The CDR3 bases are TGTGCCAGCTCACCTTCCGGGACAGGGGGCGGAAACATTCAGTACTTC. Encoded protein: CASSPSGTGGGNIQYF. The J gene is TRBJ2-4, the V gene TRBV18, with 12 bases that match TRBD1. Germline V CDR1 and CDR2: KGHSH, LQKENI. Losses at the gene ends were 3 bases for V and 6 bases for J; bases not matched to a gene: 6. This CDR3 has 16 residues.